Listed below are T cell receptor beta chains from one sample, sequenced in a study of cytotoxic CD8 clonotypes in ibrutinib-treated CLL. Assay: immunoSEQ multiplex PCR; the TCRdb copy retains only in-frame clones and omits some. The sample lists over 150,000 clones, around three quarters occurring once. The sequences come from PBMCs, collected after 24 months of ibrutinib treatment. Receptor source: a human donor with chronic lymphocytic leukemia. Each CDR3 is given with its conserved first and last residue. D genes are given only for firm matches. Size values are once, few and many counts, or a class for expanded clones, and some rows have none.

TRBJ1-1	TRBV4-3	-	-	CASSQIYPGWMNTEAFF	TGCGCCAGCAGCCAAATTTATCCAGGTTGGATGAACACTGAAGCTTTCTTT
TRBJ1-5	TRBV30	-	-	CAWSGLGFDQPQHF	TGTGCCTGGTCAGGGTTAGGGTTCGATCAGCCCCAGCATTTT
TRBJ2-7	TRBV7-9	-	-	CASSPSGLSTLEQYF	TGTGCCAGCAGCCCATCTGGACTATCGACCCTCGAGCAGTACTTC
TRBJ2-7	TRBV5-1	once	-	CASSQGPGSYEQYF	TGCGCCAGCAGTCAAGGACCGGGGTCCTACGAGCAGTACTTC
TRBJ1-2	TRBV7-7	few	TRBD1	CASSLGPHPTGGNGYGYTF	TGTGCCAGCAGCTTAGGGCCCCACCCGACAGGGGGCAATGGCTATGGCTACACCTTC
TRBJ2-7	TRBV7-6	once	-	CASSANRGPGTEQYF	TGTGCCAGCAGCGCCAATCGGGGTCCAGGGACCGAGCAGTACTTC
TRBJ2-1	TRBV4-2	few	-	CASSQGDQSPYNEQFF	TGTGCCAGCAGCCAAGGAGATCAGTCCCCCTACAATGAGCAGTTCTTC
TRBJ1-2	TRBV6-6	once	-	CASSYSGAGYGYTF	TGTGCCAGCAGTTACTCCGGGGCGGGGTATGGCTACACCTTC
TRBJ2-2	TRBV15	-	-	CATSDEDVSPGELFF	TGTGCCACCAGCGATGAGGATGTCAGTCCCGGGGAGCTGTTTTTT
TRBJ2-7	TRBV5-4	-	TRBD2	CASSPGTSAVYEQYF	TGTGCCAGCAGCCCGGGGACTAGTGCGGTTTACGAGCAGTACTTC
TRBJ2-1	TRBV5-1	-	-	CASSLGSNEQFF	TGCGCCAGCAGCTTGGGGTCTAATGAGCAGTTCTTC
TRBJ2-1	TRBV7-6	-	-	CASTRGREIVDEQFF	TGTGCCAGCACCCGGGGGCGGGAGATTGTGGATGAGCAGTTCTTC
TRBJ1-5	TRBV6-4	-	-	CASSDSDNQPQHF	TGTGCCAGCAGTGACTCGGACAATCAGCCCCAGCATTTT
TRBJ1-1	TRBV10-3	-	-	CAISESIVDGRAAFF	TGTGCCATCAGTGAGTCGATCGTGGATGGTCGTGCAGCTTTCTTT
TRBJ1-2	TRBV11-2	few	-	CASSLDRRVYGYTF	TGTGCCAGCAGCTTAGATCGGCGGGTCTATGGCTACACCTTC
TRBJ2-2	TRBV10-1	-	TRBD2	CASQAGGPYTGELFF	TGCGCCAGCCAAGCGGGAGGCCCTTACACCGGGGAGCTGTTTTTT
TRBJ1-4	TRBV30	few	-	CAWSVVSRREKLFF	TGTGCCTGGAGTGTAGTCAGCCGAAGGGAAAAACTGTTTTTT
TRBJ1-2	TRBV15	-	-	CATSRRRQSDNYGYTF	TGTGCCACCAGCAGACGTCGCCAGTCGGATAACTATGGCTACACCTTC
TRBJ1-4	TRBV4-3	-	-	CASSQGPRVTTNEKLFF	TGCGCCAGCAGCCAAGGCCCCAGGGTTACAACTAATGAAAAACTGTTTTTT
TRBJ1-4	TRBV29-1	few	-	CSVTDRGGEKLFF	TGCAGCGTGACGGACAGAGGTGGTGAAAAACTGTTTTTT
TRBJ1-5	TRBV27	-	-	CASSRGAVSNQPQHF	TGTGCCAGCAGCCGGGGGGCAGTTAGCAATCAGCCCCAGCATTTT
TRBJ2-2	TRBV5-1	-	TRBD2	CASRTSGSGELFF	TGCGCCAGCAGGACTAGCGGGAGCGGGGAGCTGTTTTTT
TRBJ2-3	TRBV9	-	TRBD2	CASSVGGLASLLDTQYF	TGTGCCAGCAGCGTAGGTGGACTAGCCAGCCTGCTGGATACGCAGTATTTT
TRBJ1-5	TRBV11-2	-	-	CASSLSETNQPQHF	TGTGCCAGCAGCCTGAGCGAGACGAATCAGCCCCAGCATTTT
TRBJ2-1	TRBV5-1	-	TRBD2	CASSRLTSGSINEQFF	TGCGCCAGCAGCCGCCTGACTAGCGGGAGTATCAATGAGCAGTTCTTC
TRBJ1-1	TRBV4-1	-	TRBD1	CASRPQGAWGTEAFF	TGCGCCAGCAGACCTCAGGGGGCATGGGGCACTGAAGCTTTCTTT
TRBJ2-3	TRBV27	-	-	CASSRWGRASTDTQYF	TGTGCCAGCAGTCGTTGGGGCAGAGCGAGCACAGATACGCAGTATTTT
TRBJ1-2	TRBV7-3	-	-	CASSLVGGDGYTF	TGTGCCAGCAGCTTGGTAGGGGGAGATGGCTACACCTTC
TRBJ1-1	TRBV28	-	TRBD1	CASSLEAEQGPRDYEAFF	TGTGCCAGCAGTTTAGAGGCCGAACAGGGGCCCAGGGATTACGAAGCTTTCTTT
TRBJ2-3	TRBV9	few	-	CASSVALNTDTQYF	TGTGCCAGCAGCGTAGCTCTAAACACAGATACGCAGTATTTT
TRBJ2-5	TRBV5-1	-	TRBD1	CASSIGTGRANQETQYF	TGCGCCAGCAGCATCGGGACAGGGCGAGCCAACCAAGAGACCCAGTACTTC
TRBJ1-2	TRBV30	-	-	CAWSGQVNYGYTF	TGTGCCTGGAGTGGCCAGGTTAACTATGGCTACACCTTC
TRBJ2-7	TRBV5-4	-	TRBD2	CASSLGLAGVYEQYF	TGTGCCAGCAGCCTAGGACTAGCGGGAGTCTACGAGCAGTACTTC
TRBJ1-1	TRBV30	-	-	CAWTHLSRWNTEAFF	TGTGCCTGGACTCACCTGTCACGATGGAACACTGAAGCTTTCTTT
TRBJ2-7	TRBV12-5	few	TRBD1	CASGLPPGTGSYEQYF	TGTGCTAGTGGTTTGCCCCCCGGGACAGGGTCGTACGAGCAGTACTTC
TRBJ2-3	TRBV29-1	-	TRBD2	CSVEEAYGGTDTQYF	TGCAGCGTTGAAGAGGCTTACGGGGGGACAGATACGCAGTATTTT
TRBJ2-7	TRBV19	-	-	CASSSTGSYEQYF	TGTGCCAGTAGTAGCACAGGGTCCTACGAGCAGTACTTC
TRBJ2-5	TRBV27	-	-	CASSLAGGIQSETQYF	TGTGCCAGCAGCCTGGCGGGCGGGATACAGTCAGAGACCCAGTACTTC
TRBJ2-5	TRBV5-6	-	-	CASSPDSGQETQYF	TGTGCCAGCAGCCCAGACTCAGGACAAGAGACCCAGTACTTC
TRBJ1-2	TRBV14	-	-	CASSQEVRNYGYTF	TGTGCCAGCAGCCAAGAAGTACGTAACTATGGCTACACCTTC
TRBJ1-1	TRBV28	few	-	CASSRSRAFF	TGTGCCAGCAGTCGCTCCCGAGCTTTCTTT
TRBJ2-7	TRBV4-1	-	TRBD1	CASSPRQGARSYEQYF	TGCGCCAGCAGCCCGCGACAGGGGGCCCGCTCCTACGAGCAGTACTTC
TRBJ2-7	TRBV14	-	-	CASSQARVREQYF	TGTGCCAGCAGCCAAGCCCGCGTACGCGAGCAGTACTTC
TRBJ2-1	TRBV5-6	-	-	CASSSLGGLVYNEQFF	TGTGCCAGCAGCTCTCTGGGCGGCCTCGTCTACAATGAGCAGTTCTTC
TRBJ2-7	TRBV11-2	-	-	CASSPSAYEQYF	TGTGCCAGCAGCCCTAGCGCCTACGAGCAGTACTTC
TRBJ1-5	TRBV2	few	-	CASSWEGGQPQHF	TGTGCCAGCAGTTGGGAGGGGGGTCAGCCCCAGCATTTT
TRBJ1-1	TRBV5-1	-	-	CASSFTRNTEAFF	TGCGCCAGCAGCTTCACCAGGAACACTGAAGCTTTCTTT
TRBJ2-3	TRBV6-5	-	-	CASGGGRGVGDTQYF	TGTGCCAGCGGCGGCGGAAGGGGGGTCGGAGATACGCAGTATTTT
TRBJ2-2	TRBV5-6	-	TRBD2	CASSFLAGINTGELFF	TGTGCCAGCAGCTTCTTAGCGGGGATTAACACCGGGGAGCTGTTTTTT
TRBJ2-7	TRBV4-2	-	TRBD1	CASSQRTGTGNEQYF	TGTGCCAGCAGCCAAAGGACCGGGACAGGGAACGAGCAGTACTTC
TRBJ2-1	TRBV6-1	few	-	CASSGDFGAVYEQFF	TGTGCCAGCAGTGGGGACTTCGGTGCCGTGTATGAGCAGTTCTTC
TRBJ1-1	TRBV29-1	-	TRBD1	CSAGTALGTEAFF	TGCAGCGCGGGGACAGCCCTGGGGACTGAAGCTTTCTTT